This T cell receptor beta chain was sequenced in a study of blood T cells in healthy people across ages. CDR3 size: 14 residues. With V trimmed by 4 bases and J by 6 bases, 5 bases remained unmatched. The V gene's germline CDR1 is SNHLY and CDR2 FYNNEI. A second PCR of about 6 to 12 cycles used a sample-barcoded 5' primer and a J-beta primer mix. Researchers report that each sample yielded at least 2.5 million CDR3-containing paired-end reads. TCRdb passed the 5' RACE reads through MiXCR, listing each CDR3 protein once. Of a few hundred thousand distinct CDR3 sequences in the sample, over 45% were seen once.

The chain recombines TRBV2 with TRBJ1-5; 8 bases are a match to TRBD1. The TCR sequence derives from a man aged 60-69 years in good health. Material: blood. The chain's CDR3 is CASSGRTGFQPQHF. The CDR3, as DNA: TGTGCCAGCAGTGGCCGGACAGGGTTTCAGCCCCAGCATTTT.